This T cell receptor beta chain appears in the sequencing data of a study of cytomegalovirus exposure and HLA in healthy donors. Study conclusions and caveats: The listing of 150 to 200 TCR beta chains classed them as cytomegalovirus-associated. Published work reported that the classifier diagnosed cytomegalovirus status with high specificity and sensitivity.

Worth noting for this clone: Its matching antigen is unknown.

Trimming cost V 0 bases and J 0 bases, with 9 bases left between them. Germline loops: CDR1 SGHDT, CDR2 YYEEEE. This CDR3 region has 15 residues. Here immunoSEQ multiplex PCR was the method, and the copy in TCRdb shows in-frame clones only, minus some. The sample lists some 190,000 clones, more than 70% occurring once. The source of this sequence is a young woman in good health and CMV-seronegative. Sequences were obtained from PBMCs. This chain links TRBV5-6 with TRBJ1-2, with TRBD1 as a possible D gene (6 bases). CDR3 in amino acids: CASSLADRANYGYTF. For the CDR3, the DNA is TGTGCCAGCAGCTTGGCGGACAGAGCTAACTATGGCTACACCTTC.